Listed below are T cell receptor beta chains from one sample, sequenced in a study of long-term antiretroviral therapy in people with HIV. The method was immunoSEQ multiplex PCR; TCRdb's version includes in-frame clones alone and lacks a portion of them. Here the sample spans thousands of clones, approximately 69% being singletons. The sample here was unsorted PBMCs, taken 0.1 years before starting antiretroviral therapy. The receptors stem from a man between 18 and 29 years old with HIV. Both conserved end residues are part of each CDR3. A D gene is named only where the DNA matches it firmly. Not every row has a clone size; where given, it reads once, few, many or a size class.

d_gene	v_gene	abundance	j_gene	CDR3aa	CDR3nt
.	TRBV19	.	TRBJ1-2	CASGDRGYYGYTF	TGTGCCAGTGGGGACCGCGGATACTATGGCTACACCTTC
TRBD1	TRBV18	.	TRBJ1-1	CASSPLNEGATEAFF	TGTGCCAGCTCACCTTTAAATGAGGGGGCGACTGAAGCTTTCTTT
.	TRBV19	few	TRBJ2-7	CASSRGGEQYF	TGTGCCAGTAGTAGGGGTGGCGAGCAGTACTTC
.	TRBV13	.	TRBJ2-5	CASSLLGVGQQETQYF	TGTGCCAGCAGCTTACTTGGCGTGGGCCAACAAGAGACCCAGTACTTC
TRBD1	TRBV5-1	.	TRBJ2-2	CASSKIGTANTGELFF	TGCGCCAGCAGCAAGATAGGGACAGCGAACACCGGGGAGCTGTTTTTT
.	TRBV7-8	.	TRBJ2-2	CASSDGGLSTGELFF	TGTGCCAGCAGCGATGGGGGATTGAGCACCGGGGAGCTGTTTTTT
.	TRBV28	.	TRBJ1-4	CASSDSPNEKLFF	TGTGCCAGCAGTGACAGCCCAAATGAAAAACTGTTTTTT
.	TRBV19	.	TRBJ2-6	CASQSRELSSGANVLTF	TGTGCCAGTCAGTCTAGAGAACTGTCCTCTGGGGCCAACGTCCTGACTTTC
.	TRBV27	.	TRBJ2-2	CASSSRGGDTGELFF	TGTGCCAGCAGTAGTAGGGGGGGGGACACCGGGGAGCTGTTTTTT
.	TRBV28	.	TRBJ1-4	CASSFPDNEKLFF	TGTGCCAGCAGTTTCCCAGATAATGAAAAACTGTTTTTT